This T cell receptor (beta chain) stems from a study of blood T cell repertoires in COVID-19. Method: immunoSEQ multiplex PCR; TCRdb's copy keeps in-frame clones and lacks some. The profile shows hundreds of thousands of clones, 88% of them singletons. Germline V gene data show CDR1 as MNHEY and CDR2 as SMNVEV (reference sequence). The CDR3 is 15 residues long. V shed 5 bases and J 2 bases; nucleotides not matched to a gene: 8. This receptor was obtained from a woman in her sixties or seventies in a cohort exposed to, infected with or recovered from COVID-19 (not recorded which). Specimen: PBMCs or T cells enriched from blood (not recorded which). V is TRBV27 and J is TRBJ2-7; 8 bases agree with TRBD1. The CDR3 sequence is CASSPRTGRTYEQYF. The DNA of the CDR3 is TGTGCCAGCAGTCCGCGGACAGGGAGGACCTACGAGCAGTACTTC.